The 21 T cell receptor beta chains presented below share a single source sample, sequenced in a study of cytomegalovirus exposure and HLA in healthy donors (dated by TCRdb to about 2017). Preparation of the library involved the immunoSEQ multiplex PCR assay. A mixture of 60 forward primers for TCR Vbeta segments and 13 reverse primers for TCR Jbeta segments was used in the multiplex PCR. TCRdb mirrors the immuneACCESS table, restricted to in-frame sequences. Some clones are absent from its copies; in checked studies, under half trace to an unresolved V gene, and the reason for the others is unknown. This sample has approximately 240,000 clones in its table, and approximately 84% of those were observed once. The ten largest clones take up over 0.5% of the sample. Sequencing was done on a sample of PBMCs. The receptors here all came from a woman in her 40s in good health and CMV-seronegative.

The genes are TRBV10-2 and TRBJ2-7; 9 nucleotides match TRBD1. Trimming at V came to 5 bases and at J to 2 bases, leaving 4 bases not matched to a gene. The CDR3 runs to 14 residues. Per germline, CDR1 WSHSY and CDR2 SAAADI. In DNA, the CDR3 is TGCGCCAGCAGTCCGGGGACAGGGACCTACGAGCAGTACTTC. This translates into CASSPGTGTYEQYF.

The CDR3 region is CASSPRDRPNYGYTF. The CDR3, as DNA: TGTGCCAGCAGCCCCCGGGACAGACCGAACTATGGCTACACCTTC. V is TRBV14 and J is TRBJ1-2; 7 bases match TRBD1. J was trimmed by 2 bases and V by 4 bases; bases with no gene match: 7. The CDR3 is made up of 15 amino acids. The germline CDR1 and CDR2 sequences are SGHDN and FVKESK.

The rearrangement links TRBV11-3 to TRBJ2-3, with 12 bases aligning to TRBD2. Germline CDR1 is SGHNT and CDR2 is YENEEA. The CDR3 covers 16 residues. Trimming removed 5 bases from V and 2 bases from J; junction bases left unmatched: 5. This CDR3 is CASSLRTSGATDTQYF. CDR3 coding DNA: TGTGCCAGCAGCCTCCGGACTAGCGGGGCCACAGATACGCAGTATTTT.

The J gene is TRBJ1-2, the V gene TRBV30; D is unclear. The CDR3 length is 15 residues. The germline V gene encodes CDR1 GTSNPN and CDR2 SVGIG (reference sequence). Trimming took 1 base from V and 1 from J, leaving 13 bases between them. The CDR3 is CAWSGGRVINYGYTF. CDR3 DNA: TGTGCCTGGAGTGGAGGGAGGGTGATTAACTATGGCTACACCTTC.

This clone was found a few times. The chain links TRBV6-6 to TRBJ2-1; no clear D gene. V was cut by 6 bases and J by 3 bases, with 9 bases left in between. Germline V gene sequence: CDR1 MNHNY, CDR2 SVGAGI (reference sequence). There are 13 residues in the CDR3. The CDR3 here is CASSTDGYNEQFF. CDR3 sequence (DNA): TGTGCCAGCAGCACAGACGGCTACAATGAGCAGTTCTTC.

A remark on this clone: Relative to the germline gene, one junction end is altered; a read error may explain this. CDR3 sequence (DNA): TGTGCCAGCACTCCGCTTGGGGCCAACACTGGAGCTTTCTTT. It codes for CASTPLGANTGAFF. The chain employs TRBV6-5 and TRBJ1-1, with a weak D call TRBD1 (5 bases). CDR3 length: 14 amino acids. CDR1 MNHEY and CDR2 SVGAGI come from the germline V gene.

The chain carries TRBV18 and TRBJ2-3; a weak D match, TRBD1 (5 bases). The CDR3 is 14 residues long. The germline V and J ends were trimmed by 4 bases and 3 bases, with 11 bases remaining between them. Germline CDR1 reads KGHSH; CDR2 reads LQKENI. The CDR3 DNA sequence: TGTGCCAGCTCACTTGGGGCCGGGACAGATACGCAGTATTTT. Its translation: CASSLGAGTDTQYF. Using reference TRBV18 and TRBJ2-3 for the parts outside the CDR3, the full variable domain is NAGVMQNPRHLVRRRGQEARLRCSPMKGHSHVYWYRQLPEEGLKFMVYLQKENIIDESGMPKERFSAEFPKEGPSILRIQQVVRGDSAAYFCASSLGAGTDTQYFGPGTRLTVL.

The V and J genes are TRBV9 and TRBJ2-3; 9 positions agree with TRBD2. Germline lookup yields CDR1 SGDLS and CDR2 YYNGEE. V lost 0 bases to trimming and J lost 0 bases; unmatched junction nucleotides: 5. CDR3 length equals 17 residues. CDR3 DNA: TGTGCCAGCAGCGTAGTACCTAGCGGGGACAGCACAGATACGCAGTATTTT. As protein: CASSVVPSGDSTDTQYF.

The chain couples TRBV9 to TRBJ2-5; TRBD1 might be the D (6 bases). The end of the DNA aligns better with TRBJ2-7, so the J call may be wrong. This CDR3 comprises 13 residues. Looked up from germline, CDR1 is SGDLS and CDR2 is YYNGEE. CDR3 region: CASSVEDSYEQYF. Written as DNA, the CDR3 is TGTGCCAGCAGCGTAGAGGACAGCTACGAGCAGTACTTC.

V gene TRBV7-9 combines with J gene TRBJ1-1; 9 bases are a match to TRBD1. The CDR3 extends over 15 amino acids. Trimming removed 5 bases from V and 1 base from J; junction bases left unmatched: 5. CDR1 is SEHNR, CDR2 FQNEAQ, per germline (reference sequence). CDR3 bases: TGTGCCAGCAGCAATCCGGGACAGGGGAACACTGAAGCTTTCTTT. Translation: CASSNPGQGNTEAFF.

This chain connects TRBV19 to TRBJ1-1; possible D gene TRBD1, 5 bases. The CDR3 length is 15 residues. Trimming took off 7 bases at V and 0 bases at J, with 15 bases between the two ends. CDR1 LNHDA and CDR2 SQIVND come from the germline V gene (reference sequence). The CDR3 DNA sequence: TGTGCCAGTATGGGGCCCGAAAGCATGAACACTGAAGCTTTCTTT. Protein product: CASMGPESMNTEAFF.

V gene TRBV5-1 combines with J gene TRBJ2-3, with D possibly matching TRBD1 (5 bases). V shed 4 bases and J shed 2 bases, with 8 bases lying between them. The CDR3 is 13 amino acids. The V gene's germline CDR1 is SGHRS and CDR2 YFSETQ. The CDR3 DNA reads TGCGCCAGCAGCATCGGACACACAGATACGCAGTATTTT. Residues: CASSIGHTDTQYF.

The V gene is TRBV5-4, the J gene TRBJ2-2, with TRBD1 as a possible D gene (7 bases). This CDR3 is 14 amino acids long. With 4 bases removed from V and 7 bases from J, the gap between germline ends came to 14 bases. Germline CDR1 and CDR2: SGHNT and YYREEE (reference sequence). CDR3 residues: CASSAGQLDGELFF. The CDR3 coding sequence is TGTGCCAGCAGCGCGGGACAGCTGGACGGGGAGCTGTTTTTT.

This chain uses TRBV6-1 with TRBJ2-5; TRBD1 aligns across 7 bases. This CDR3 is built from 16 residues. The trim removed 0 bases at V and 4 bases at J, leaving 8 bases unmatched. Germline V gene data show CDR1 as MNHNS and CDR2 as SASEGT. CDR3 residues: CASSEAKDRDRETQYF. The CDR3 region has the DNA TGTGCCAGCAGTGAAGCGAAAGACCGGGACAGAGAGACCCAGTACTTC.

The rearrangement links TRBV6-5 to TRBJ1-6; D is undetermined. The CDR3 length is 12 residues. Germline values: CDR1 MNHEY, CDR2 SVGAGI. The CDR3 region has the DNA TGTGCTAGCGGGCGTTTGGATTCACCCCTCCACTTT. Residues: CASGRLDSPLHF.

As to this clone: Additional DNA sequences in this sample encode the identical CDR3. V is TRBV4-2 and J is TRBJ1-5; D is unclear. Germline CDR1 and CDR2: LGHNA and YNFKEQ. V lost 1 base to trimming and J lost 4 bases, with 8 bases between them. CDR3 size: 14 residues. DNA for the CDR3: TGTGCCAGCAGCCAAGTGGGAGGGAATCAGCCCCAGCATTTT. Protein: CASSQVGGNQPQHF.

The V gene is TRBV23-1, the J gene TRBJ2-2, with a possible D match to TRBD2 (6 bases). TRBV23-1 has ORF status, its function being uncertain. CDR3 size: 19 residues. V was trimmed by 8 bases and J by 2 bases, leaving 27 bases between them. Here the CDR3 DNA reads TGCGCCAGCCAGCAGTCCAGAAGGAGGGGCCGGGGAAACACCGGGGAGCTGTTTTTT. Translating gives CASQQSRRRGRGNTGELFF.

This chain connects TRBV10-1 to TRBJ1-3; D not resolved. Trimming removed 4 bases from V and 4 bases from J, with 11 bases in between. The CDR3 covers 14 residues. Looked up from germline, CDR1 is WNHNN and CDR2 is SYGVQD (reference sequence). As DNA, the CDR3 is TGCGCCAGCAGTGTGCAGGATTTCGGAAACACCATATATTTT. This gives the protein CASSVQDFGNTIYF.

V is TRBV5-1 and J is TRBJ2-1, with TRBD2 matching 14 bases. CDR3 size: 17 residues. Germline V gene sequence: CDR1 SGHRS, CDR2 YFSETQ. V dropped 4 bases and J dropped 2; count of bases not matched to a gene: 5. This chain's CDR3 is CASSIGLAGGTYNEQFF. The CDR3 DNA is TGCGCCAGCAGCATAGGACTAGCGGGGGGCACCTACAATGAGCAGTTCTTC.

The rearrangement joins TRBV9 to TRBJ1-5; a possible D gene is TRBD1 (6 bases). V lost 3 bases and J lost 3, with 13 bases in between. Germline loops: CDR1 SGDLS, CDR2 YYNGEE. The CDR3 consists of 15 residues. The CDR3 region has the DNA TGTGCCAGCAGCGCTACAGGGTCACCCAATCAGCCCCAGCATTTT. Translating it yields CASSATGSPNQPQHF. Full variable domain (missing parts from reference TRBV9 and TRBJ1-5): DSGVTQTPKHLITATGQRVTLRCSPRSGDLSVYWYQQSLDQGLQFLIQYYNGEERAKGNILERFSAQQFPDLHSELNLSSLELGDSALYFCASSATGSPNQPQHFGDGTRLSIL.

A single count supports this clone. The gene calls are TRBV5-1 and TRBJ2-3, with D unclear. Trimming pared 1 base from V and 0 bases from J, leaving 12 bases between. CDR3 length equals 16 residues. Per germline, CDR1 SGHRS and CDR2 YFSETQ. The CDR3, as DNA: TGCGCCAGCAGCTTGACCTCGATAACTAGCACAGATACGCAGTATTTT. The encoded protein is CASSLTSITSTDTQYF.